The 32 T cell receptor beta chains below were found in one sample sequenced in a study of cytomegalovirus exposure and HLA in healthy donors. With 60 Vbeta and 13 Jbeta primers, the PCR was carried out. Profiling relied on immunoSEQ multiplex PCR, and the TCRdb table lists in-frame clones only, not all of them. The table counts about 140,000 clones; less than 3.5% lies in the top ten. The sequencing input was PBMCs. Every receptor here comes from a man aged 40-49 years in good health and CMV-seronegative.

The chain recombines TRBV6-6 with TRBJ2-7; 8 bases are a match to TRBD2. Germline trimming cut 8 bases from V and 4 bases from J; bases unmatched to any gene: 7. There are 13 residues in the CDR3. CDR1 is MNHNY and CDR2 is SVGAGI in the germline V gene (reference sequence). Here the CDR3 DNA reads TGTGCCAGCTCGGGGGGGGGAAATTACGAGCAGTACTTC. Translating gives CASSGGGNYEQYF.

This chain connects TRBV6-5 to TRBJ2-5; tentative D call: TRBD1 (6 bases). Near its end, the DNA agrees better with TRBJ2-7, so the J call may be wrong. The CDR3 covers 13 residues. Germline loops: CDR1 MNHEY, CDR2 SVGAGI. This CDR3 is CASNQQGNYEQYF. As DNA, the CDR3 is TGTGCCAGCAACCAACAGGGTAACTACGAGCAGTACTTC.

The rearrangement links TRBV4-1 to TRBJ2-5; D is possibly TRBD2 (5 bases). The germline V gene has CDR1 MGHRA and CDR2 YSYEKL. The germline V and J ends were trimmed by 3 bases and 0 bases, with 11 bases remaining between them. CDR3 size: 15 residues. As DNA, the CDR3 is TGCGCCAGCAGCCAGTTCACTAGAGACCAAGAGACCCAGTACTTC. It yields the protein CASSQFTRDQETQYF.

The chain carries TRBV7-3 and TRBJ2-5; maybe TRBD1 (7 bases). The CDR3 is made up of 13 amino acids. Between the trimmed V and J ends, which lost 4 bases and 5 bases, there was a span of 11 bases. From germline, CDR1 is SGHTA and CDR2 FQGTGA. Written as DNA, the CDR3 is TGTGCCAGCAGCTCACAGGGGAGGGAGACCCAGTACTTC. Its translation: CASSSQGRETQYF.

J is TRBJ2-5 and V is TRBV5-6; 7 positions agree with TRBD1. From germline, CDR1 is SGHDT and CDR2 YYEEEE. The J segment lost 5 bases and the V segment lost 7 bases, leaving 8 bases of the junction unmatched. The CDR3 covers 13 residues. The CDR3 protein is CASEDRAAETQYF. In DNA, the CDR3 is TGTGCCAGCGAAGACAGGGCGGCGGAGACCCAGTACTTC.

The rearrangement links TRBV5-6 to TRBJ2-7; 8 bases fit TRBD1. Germline V gene sequence: CDR1 SGHDT, CDR2 YYEEEE. The CDR3 runs 14 residues. J was trimmed by 6 bases and V by 4 bases; bases with no gene match: 9. This chain's CDR3 is CASSVDRAPREQYF. As DNA, the CDR3 is TGTGCCAGCAGCGTGGACAGGGCCCCTCGCGAGCAGTACTTC.

The rearrangement links TRBV5-1 to TRBJ2-5, with a tentative D call TRBD2 (5 bases). CDR1 is SGHRS and CDR2 is YFSETQ in the germline V gene. Deletions cut 2 bases from V and 1 base from J, with 6 bases between. The CDR3 runs to 13 residues. The DNA for the CDR3 is TGCGCCAGCAGCTTCGGGGTCCAAGAGACCCAGTACTTC. Translating it yields CASSFGVQETQYF.

The gene calls are TRBV5-4 and TRBJ2-5; D is possibly TRBD1 (5 bases). Trimming took 1 base from V and 3 from J, leaving 7 bases between them. CDR1 SGHNT and CDR2 YYREEE come from the germline V gene (reference sequence). The CDR3 spans 13 residues. This chain's CDR3 is CASSLKGEETQYF. CDR3 bases: TGTGCCAGCAGCTTGAAAGGGGAAGAGACCCAGTACTTC. The full variable domain, completed using reference TRBV5-4 and TRBJ2-5, is ETGVTQSPTHLIKTRGQQVTLRCSSQSGHNTVSWYQQALGQGPQFIFQYYREEENGRGNFPPRFSGLQFPNYSSELNVNALELDDSALYLCASSLKGEETQYFGPGTRLLVL.

The chain joins TRBV10-3 to TRBJ2-3; D might be TRBD1 (6 bases). The length of the CDR3 is 13 residues. Trimming stripped 8 bases from V and 0 bases from J, with 9 bases between. Germline assignment: CDR1 ENHRY and CDR2 SYGVKD. CDR3 protein: CAIPTGSTDTQYF. The CDR3 coding sequence is TGTGCCATCCCAACAGGGAGCACAGATACGCAGTATTTT.

The V and J genes are TRBV5-6 and TRBJ2-7, with 9 positions matching TRBD1. Germline values: CDR1 SGHDT, CDR2 YYEEEE. This CDR3 has 15 amino acids. The V gene end was trimmed by 0 bases and the J gene end by 4 bases; junction bases not matched to a gene: 5. The CDR3 sequence: CASSLGDRDAYEQYF. In DNA form, the CDR3 reads TGTGCCAGCAGCTTGGGGGACAGGGATGCATACGAGCAGTACTTC.

The chain carries TRBV7-2 and TRBJ1-1; TRBD1 might be the D (5 bases). Trimming pared 0 bases from V and 10 bases from J, leaving 12 bases between. Germline values: CDR1 SGHTA, CDR2 FQGNSA. The CDR3 contains 13 residues. DNA of the CDR3: TGTGCCAGCAGCTTAGCGGGGGGGATGGGAGCTTTCTTT. This encodes CASSLAGGMGAFF.

The chain carries TRBV4-2 and TRBJ2-3; the match to TRBD1 covers 11 bases. CDR1 is LGHNA and CDR2 is YNFKEQ in the germline V gene. The CDR3 extends over 18 amino acids. V gave up 0 bases and J gave up 4 bases; unmatched junction bases: 9. The CDR3 bases are TGTGCCAGCAGCCAAGAATGGTTTCGGACAGGGGGCTCAGATACGCAGTATTTT. The encoded protein is CASSQEWFRTGGSDTQYF.

The CDR3 DNA sequence: TGTGCCAGCAGCGTAGGCCCCGGGGGGGCCTACGAGCAGTACTTC. This gives the protein CASSVGPGGAYEQYF. The gene calls are TRBV9 and TRBJ2-7; 8 bases are a match to TRBD2. Germline V gives CDR1 SGDLS, CDR2 YYNGEE. After removal of 0 bases from V and 2 bases from J, the junction contained 4 bases not matched to a gene. This CDR3 has 15 amino acids.

This chain joins TRBV25-1 and TRBJ2-5, with D perhaps matching TRBD2 (6 bases). The V gene's germline CDR1 is MGHDK and CDR2 SYGVNS. Trimming took 3 bases from V and 1 from J, leaving 12 bases between them. The CDR3 has 15 residues. The CDR3 sequence is CASSEAGGRQETQYF. The CDR3 coding sequence is TGTGCCAGCAGTGAGGCCGGAGGGCGCCAAGAGACCCAGTACTTC. The whole variable domain, remainder taken from reference TRBV25-1 and TRBJ2-5, is EADIYQTPRYLVIGTGKKITLECSQTMGHDKMYWYQQDPGMELHLIHYSYGVNSTEKGDLSSESTVSRIRTEHFPLTLESARPSHTSQYLCASSEAGGRQETQYFGPGTRLLVL.

The V gene is TRBV7-2, the J gene TRBJ1-5, with TRBD1 identical over 9 bases. There are 14 residues in the CDR3. CDR1 SGHTA and CDR2 FQGNSA come from the germline V gene. Trimming at V came to 4 bases and at J to 7 bases, leaving 5 bases not matched to a gene. This CDR3 reads CASSSGQGGQPQHF. The DNA for the CDR3 is TGTGCCAGCAGCTCGGGACAGGGAGGACAGCCCCAGCATTTT. Drawing the rest from reference TRBV7-2 and TRBJ1-5, the complete variable domain is GAGVSQSPSNKVTEKGKDVELRCDPISGHTALYWYRQSLGQGLEFLIYFQGNSAPDKSGLPSDRFSAERTGGSVSTLTIQRTQQEDSAVYLCASSSGQGGQPQHFGDGTRLSIL.

This chain links TRBV7-2 with TRBJ2-1; 11 positions match TRBD2. CDR1 is SGHTA, CDR2 FQGNSA, per germline. CDR3 length: 15 residues. V dropped 5 bases and J dropped 8; count of bases not matched to a gene: 8. CDR3 residues: CASSRSGGANYEQFF. The CDR3 DNA is TGTGCCAGCAGCCGTAGCGGGGGGGCCAACTATGAGCAGTTCTTC.

The rearrangement joins TRBV7-3 to TRBJ2-5, with D uncertain. Trimming took off 3 bases at V and 5 bases at J, with 7 bases between the two ends. The CDR3 consists of 12 residues. Germline V gene lookup returns CDR1 SGHTA and CDR2 FQGTGA. DNA of the CDR3: TGTGCCAGCAGCTTTCCTTCGGAGACCCAGTACTTC. Translation gives CASSFPSETQYF.

The rearrangement uses TRBV27 and TRBJ1-2, with 12 bases aligning to TRBD1. The germline gives CDR1 MNHEY, CDR2 SMNVEV (reference sequence). The junction had 6 bases not matched to a gene; V was cut back by 2 bases and J by 8 bases. This CDR3 has 15 amino acids. The CDR3 loop reads CASSLGGQGARGYTF. The CDR3, as DNA: TGTGCCAGCAGTTTAGGGGGACAGGGGGCGCGAGGCTACACCTTC.

This chain links TRBV6-1 with TRBJ2-7, with D hard to call. Germline V gives CDR1 MNHNS, CDR2 SASEGT. With 10 bases removed from V and 0 bases from J, the gap between germline ends came to 10 bases. The CDR3 totals 12 residues. CDR3 loop: CATVERSYEQYF. In nucleotides, the CDR3 is TGTGCCACCGTGGAGCGCTCCTACGAGCAGTACTTC.

The V and J genes are TRBV10-3 and TRBJ2-3, with 8 bases lining up with TRBD1. The CDR3 runs 14 residues. The V gene's germline CDR1 is ENHRY and CDR2 SYGVKD. V shed 4 bases, J shed 4 bases, and the junction held 4 bases outside the gene matches. This chain's CDR3 is CAISAGQGPDTQYF. The CDR3 DNA reads TGTGCCATCAGTGCCGGACAGGGCCCAGATACGCAGTATTTT.

J is TRBJ2-5 and V is TRBV28; no definite D call. Germline loops: CDR1 MDHEN, CDR2 SYDVKM. The V gene lost 1 base and the J gene lost 0 bases, with 12 bases spanning the gap. The CDR3 loop spans 16 amino acids. The DNA for the CDR3 is TGTGCCAGCAGTTTATCTTTTTCAGGAAACCAAGAGACCCAGTACTTC. It encodes CASSLSFSGNQETQYF.

The chain joins TRBV10-3 to TRBJ2-5, with D uncertain. The tail of the sequence fits TRBJ2-7 better, so the J call may be wrong. CDR1 is ENHRY, CDR2 SYGVKD, per germline. The CDR3 loop spans 13 amino acids. The CDR3 bases are TGTGCCACCCGATCCTACGTCAACTACGAGCAGTACTTC. As protein: CATRSYVNYEQYF.

The chain combines TRBV9 with TRBJ2-2, with 7 bases fitting TRBD1. Losses at the gene ends were 2 bases for V and 6 bases for J; bases not matched to a gene: 4. There are 14 residues in the CDR3. Germline V lookup: CDR1 SGDLS, CDR2 YYNGEE. CDR3 in DNA: TGTGCCAGCAGCGTCCAGGGGGTCTCCGGGGAGCTGTTTTTT. This translates into CASSVQGVSGELFF.

V and J are TRBV2 and TRBJ1-1, with TRBD1 as a possible D gene (5 bases). V lost 6 bases, J lost 9 bases, and 20 bases lay in between. Germline CDR1 is SNHLY and CDR2 is FYNNEI. The CDR3 contains 14 residues. CDR3 loop: CASSSIGGAGQAFF. CDR3 DNA sequence: TGTGCCAGCAGCTCCATAGGTGGGGCTGGGCAAGCTTTCTTT. Full variable domain (remainder filled in from reference TRBV2 and TRBJ1-1): EPEVTQTPSHQVTQMGQEVILRCVPISNHLYFYWYRQILGQKVEFLVSFYNNEISEKSEIFDDQFSVERPDGSNFTLKIRSTKLEDSAMYFCASSSIGGAGQAFFGQGTRLTVV.

This rearrangement joins TRBV5-4 to TRBJ1-2; D is possibly TRBD1 (6 bases). Germline assignment: CDR1 SGHNT and CDR2 YYREEE (reference sequence). V was clipped by 4 bases and J by 4 bases, with 11 bases between them. The CDR3 has 13 amino acids. The CDR3, as DNA: TGTGCCAGCAGCGAACCAGGGGTCTATGGCTACACCTTC. It is translated as CASSEPGVYGYTF.

The chain recombines TRBV29-1 with TRBJ2-7; D is ambiguous. The CDR3 totals 10 residues. V was clipped by 4 bases and J by 2 bases, with 3 bases between them. The germline CDR1 and CDR2 sequences are SQVTM and ANQGSEA. The CDR3 coding sequence is TGCAGCGTTGGGCCCTACGAGCAGTACTTC. It yields the protein CSVGPYEQYF.

The V call is TRBV5-4, the J call TRBJ2-5, with a possible D match to TRBD1 (5 bases). Germline V gene data show CDR1 as SGHNT and CDR2 as YYREEE (reference sequence). The CDR3 runs to 15 residues. V was cut by 3 bases and J by 3 bases, with 15 bases left in between. The CDR3 sequence: CASSSTGFIEETQYF. The DNA of the CDR3 is TGTGCCAGCAGCTCTACAGGTTTTATAGAAGAGACCCAGTACTTC.

This chain links TRBV5-4 with TRBJ2-3; the match to TRBD2 covers 9 bases. The V gene end was trimmed by 1 base and the J gene end by 1 base; junction bases not matched to a gene: 4. In germline, CDR1 is SGHNT, CDR2 YYREEE (reference sequence). This CDR3 comprises 16 residues. CDR3 in DNA: TGTGCCAGCAGCTTGCGGATAGCGGGGGGCACAGATACGCAGTATTTT. This codes for CASSLRIAGGTDTQYF.

This chain connects TRBV21-1 to TRBJ1-1; the table's D gene call, TRBD1, was not cross checked with the DNA. TRBV21-1 is classified as a pseudogene. The CDR3 has 18 residues. The CDR3 is CASSLKRIRTGGFSEAFF. Written as DNA, the CDR3 is TGTGCCAGCAGCTTAAAGAGGATAAGGACAGGGGGCTTCTCTGAAGCTTTCTTT.

V is TRBV5-3 and J is TRBJ2-7; TRBD1 matches at 10 bases. TRBV5-3 counts as an open reading frame of uncertain function. V gave up 2 bases and J gave up 5 bases; unmatched junction bases: 7. The CDR3 length is 15 residues. CDR3 region: CARSFTDRGRHEQYF. The CDR3, as DNA: TGTGCCAGAAGCTTTACGGACAGGGGGAGGCACGAGCAGTACTTC.

The chain employs TRBV5-1 and TRBJ1-1, with D possibly TRBD1 on 5 matching bases. V was cut by 4 bases and J by 0 bases, with 13 bases left in between. The CDR3 totals 15 residues. Germline assignment: CDR1 SGHRS and CDR2 YFSETQ. The DNA of the CDR3 is TGCGCCAGCAGCCCGGGGGGGGAGGTGAACACTGAAGCTTTCTTT. This translates into CASSPGGEVNTEAFF.

The chain has TRBV7-8 and TRBJ1-1; D perhaps matches TRBD1 (6 bases). Germline values: CDR1 SGHVS, CDR2 FQNEAQ. The CDR3 contains 13 residues. Trimming removed 4 bases from V and 6 bases from J, with 12 bases in between. The CDR3 sequence: CASSSRTAAEAFF. CDR3 coding DNA: TGTGCCAGCAGCTCCCGGACAGCGGCTGAAGCTTTCTTT.